This T cell receptor (beta chain) is from a study of graft-versus-host responses after intestinal transplantation. On the study more broadly: Recipients had multivisceral, liver-intestinal, or isolated intestinal transplants.

V lost 1 base, J lost 8 bases, and 5 bases lay in between. The germline CDR1 and CDR2 sequences are LGHNT and FRNRAP. This CDR3 has 11 residues. This clone was picked up a small number of times. Its antigen is not known. Profiled with immunoSEQ multiplex PCR; TCRdb holds only in-frame clones, not every one. The sample contains around 96,000 clones, 90% to 95% of which appear only once. The receptor was derived from a human donor who received an intestinal transplant. This sample comprised unstimulated CD4+ T cells sorted from spleen or lymph node cells, obtained before intestinal transplant. This chain joins TRBV12-5 and TRBJ1-1; perhaps TRBD1 as D (5 bases). The CDR3 DNA is TGTGCTAGTGGTTTGGGGACAGAAGCTTTCTTT. Amino acids: CASGLGTEAFF.